These T cell receptor beta chains were read from a single sample in a study of T cells after yellow fever vaccination. TCRdb redid the calling of the 5' RACE reads with MiXCR, one entry per CDR3 protein. The profile shows approximately 96,000 distinct CDR3 sequences, under 9% of them singletons. Sample: CD8+ T cells not binding an NS4B(214-222) dextramer, sorted from PBMCs, taken less than 18 days after the first yellow fever vaccination. These receptors were taken from a man aged 18 to 30 who received the YFV17D yellow fever vaccine. Both conserved end residues are trimmed from each CDR3. The D gene is left open where the match is weak.

v_call: TRBV11-2; d_call: .; j_call: TRBJ2-5; cdr3_aa: ASILGPEIGQFQETQY
v_call: TRBV27; d_call: .; j_call: TRBJ1-1; cdr3_aa: ASLALGNTEAF
v_call: TRBV5-6; d_call: .; j_call: TRBJ2-7; cdr3_aa: ASSSPKSYEQY
v_call: TRBV19; d_call: .; j_call: TRBJ2-5; cdr3_aa: ASSKRQGRLQETQY
v_call: TRBV7-9; d_call: TRBD1; j_call: TRBJ1-1; cdr3_aa: ASSLGQGFTEAF
v_call: TRBV28; d_call: .; j_call: TRBJ2-4; cdr3_aa: ASTTLRGSSDNIQY
v_call: TRBV5-8; d_call: .; j_call: TRBJ2-4; cdr3_aa: ASSPNYRVNDIQY
v_call: TRBV10-3; d_call: .; j_call: TRBJ2-7; cdr3_aa: AITDPDRSSYEQY
v_call: TRBV9; d_call: .; j_call: TRBJ1-1; cdr3_aa: ASSSNRGTGVGTEAF
v_call: TRBV11-2; d_call: .; j_call: TRBJ2-3; cdr3_aa: ASITSGASRADTQY
v_call: TRBV15; d_call: TRBD2; j_call: TRBJ2-1; cdr3_aa: ATSRDTSGGNNEQF
v_call: TRBV4-1; d_call: .; j_call: TRBJ2-7; cdr3_aa: ASSHTGSHEQY
v_call: TRBV7-3; d_call: TRBD1; j_call: TRBJ1-1; cdr3_aa: ASSPRGQIMREAF
v_call: TRBV27; d_call: TRBD1; j_call: TRBJ1-2; cdr3_aa: ASSPGTGVYGYT
v_call: TRBV7-8; d_call: .; j_call: TRBJ2-1; cdr3_aa: ASSGDRIIISYNEQF
v_call: TRBV12-3/TRBV12-4; d_call: TRBD1; j_call: TRBJ2-2; cdr3_aa: ASRATGTGGHGELF
v_call: TRBV4-1; d_call: .; j_call: TRBJ1-1; cdr3_aa: ASSLQNTEAF
v_call: TRBV4-1; d_call: .; j_call: TRBJ2-3; cdr3_aa: ASSQLSRGGEWYTQY
v_call: TRBV6-1; d_call: .; j_call: TRBJ2-7; cdr3_aa: ASKGRQGNSYEQY
v_call: TRBV24-1; d_call: .; j_call: TRBJ2-3; cdr3_aa: ATSEGNTQY
v_call: TRBV13; d_call: TRBD1; j_call: TRBJ2-5; cdr3_aa: ASSSAGTGAKETQY
v_call: TRBV11-2; d_call: .; j_call: TRBJ2-7; cdr3_aa: ASSYGRRDGPLEQY
v_call: TRBV6-5; d_call: .; j_call: TRBJ2-7; cdr3_aa: ASSYSGSPSSYEQY
v_call: TRBV4-1; d_call: .; j_call: TRBJ1-1; cdr3_aa: ASSQVSLNTEAF
v_call: TRBV7-8; d_call: .; j_call: TRBJ1-1; cdr3_aa: ASSLDIIRSGTEAF
v_call: TRBV12-3/TRBV12-4; d_call: TRBD1; j_call: TRBJ2-1; cdr3_aa: ASSGEQGGYEQF
v_call: TRBV20-1; d_call: TRBD1; j_call: TRBJ2-5; cdr3_aa: SGSQPGQMLQETQY
v_call: TRBV5-1; d_call: TRBD1; j_call: TRBJ2-6; cdr3_aa: ASRTGQGMISGANVLT
v_call: TRBV6-1; d_call: .; j_call: TRBJ1-5; cdr3_aa: ASSGPPRDQPQH
v_call: TRBV6-1; d_call: .; j_call: TRBJ2-5; cdr3_aa: ASLRGGDQETQY
v_call: TRBV5-4; d_call: TRBD1; j_call: TRBJ1-5; cdr3_aa: ASSFQTGKRNYSNQPQH
v_call: TRBV13; d_call: .; j_call: TRBJ2-1; cdr3_aa: ASSKAGLNEQF
v_call: TRBV7-6; d_call: .; j_call: TRBJ2-1; cdr3_aa: ASSSTGLNEQF
v_call: TRBV12-2; d_call: .; j_call: TRBJ2-2; cdr3_aa: ASRYGLDPNTGELF
v_call: TRBV4-2; d_call: .; j_call: TRBJ2-5; cdr3_aa: ASSQEWRYQETQY